This is a list of T cell receptor beta chains from one sample in a study of blood T cell repertoires in COVID-19. Measured with immunoSEQ multiplex PCR; TCRdb has only the in-frame clones, and not every one. The data contain about 73,000 clones, more than 60% of them seen just once; the ten biggest clones take up more than 20%. The sequencing input was peripheral blood. The receptors come from a man in his sixties with acute or convalescent COVID-19. Each CDR3 is given with its conserved first and last residue. The D gene is left open where the match is weak. Clone size is not always given. Where it is, it says once, few, many or a class for expanded clones.

CDR3 length	J gene	D gene	clone size	V gene	CDR3 protein	CDR3 DNA
13	TRBJ2-5	NA	few	TRBV6-5	CASKEGPQETQYF	TGTGCCAGCAAAGAGGGTCCCCAAGAGACCCAGTACTTC
16	TRBJ1-5	NA	NA	TRBV2	CASTGGGTPSNQPQHF	TGTGCCAGCACCGGAGGAGGGACGCCCAGCAATCAGCCCCAGCATTTT
15	TRBJ2-3	TRBD1	NA	TRBV6-1	CASKPGQVSTDTQYF	TGTGCCAGCAAACCAGGACAGGTGTCCACAGATACGCAGTATTTT
16	TRBJ1-4	NA	NA	TRBV9	CASSPGLDSPNEKLFF	TGTGCCAGCAGCCCGGGACTTGACAGTCCTAATGAAAAACTGTTTTTT
15	TRBJ2-3	TRBD1	NA	TRBV6-5	CASREDRSGTDTQYF	TGTGCCAGCAGGGAGGACAGGAGTGGCACAGATACGCAGTATTTT
15	TRBJ2-3	NA	once	TRBV19	CASSISKPPTDTQYF	TGTGCCAGTAGTATAAGCAAGCCCCCCACAGATACGCAGTATTTT
14	TRBJ1-3	NA	NA	TRBV7-9	CASSLGVWGNTIYF	TGTGCCAGCAGCTTAGGCGTGTGGGGAAACACCATATATTTT
14	TRBJ1-1	TRBD1	NA	TRBV7-9	CASSSGTGGRRAFF	TGTGCCAGCAGCTCGGGGACAGGGGGACGGCGAGCTTTCTTT
13	TRBJ1-5	NA	few	TRBV7-9	CASSTGVHQPQHF	TGTGCCAGCAGCACCGGGGTACATCAGCCCCAGCATTTT
15	TRBJ1-5	NA	once	TRBV7-9	CASSLEGAGDQPQHF	TGTGCCAGCAGCTTAGAAGGGGCGGGAGATCAGCCCCAGCATTTT
14	TRBJ1-1	TRBD1	NA	TRBV28	CASSLRTGLTEAFF	TGTGCCAGCAGTTTAAGGACAGGGTTAACTGAAGCTTTCTTT
13	TRBJ2-2	NA	few	TRBV6-1	CASSEQGSGELFF	TGTGCCAGCAGTGAGCAGGGTTCCGGGGAGCTGTTTTTT
16	TRBJ2-3	NA	few	TRBV2	CASSEGRAGRTDTQYF	TGTGCCAGCAGTGAAGGTCGGGCGGGTCGCACAGATACGCAGTATTTT
15	TRBJ2-3	TRBD2	NA	TRBV4-2	CASSQVASGGDTQYF	TGTGCCAGCAGCCAAGTGGCTAGCGGGGGGGATACGCAGTATTTT
17	TRBJ2-6	NA	once	TRBV7-3	CASSPPGRASGANVLTF	TGTGCCAGCAGCCCCCCGGGCAGGGCAAGTGGGGCCAACGTCCTGACTTTC
16	TRBJ1-5	NA	NA	TRBV5-5	CASSLLETESNQPQHF	TGTGCCAGCAGCTTGCTGGAGACAGAGAGCAATCAGCCCCAGCATTTT
17	TRBJ2-7	TRBD2	NA	TRBV3-1/TRBV3-2	CASSPNSGRPSGYEQYF	TGTGCCAGCAGCCCTAATAGCGGGAGGCCTTCGGGGTACGAGCAGTACTTC
13	TRBJ2-5	TRBD2	NA	TRBV11-3	CASSPLAGETQYF	TGTGCCAGCAGCCCGTTAGCGGGAGAGACCCAGTACTTC
16	TRBJ2-7	TRBD2	NA	TRBV6-5	CASSYPPGGSSYEQYF	TGTGCCAGCAGTTACCCGCCTGGCGGGAGCTCCTACGAGCAGTACTTC
12	TRBJ1-2	NA	NA	TRBV30	CAWTGTNYGYTF	TGTGCCTGGACAGGGACTAACTATGGCTACACCTTC
13	TRBJ1-2	TRBD1	few	TRBV27	CASSWTGLGGYTF	TGTGCCAGCAGTTGGACAGGGTTGGGTGGCTACACCTTC
14	TRBJ1-4	NA	NA	TRBV7-2	CASSPWGGEEKLFF	TGTGCCAGCAGCCCATGGGGGGGTGAGGAAAAACTGTTTTTT
15	TRBJ2-1	TRBD2	NA	TRBV19	CASSISGGFHNEQFF	TGTGCCAGTAGTATTTCGGGAGGGTTCCACAATGAGCAGTTCTTC
14	TRBJ1-2	NA	once	TRBV12-5	CASGLGQVVGGYTF	TGTGCTAGTGGTTTGGGACAGGTCGTTGGTGGCTACACCTTC
17	TRBJ2-3	NA	NA	TRBV2	CASTGLRGGYGTDTQYF	TGTGCCAGCACCGGCCTTAGGGGAGGTTATGGCACAGATACGCAGTATTTT
14	TRBJ2-1	NA	NA	TRBV5-1	CATTPNGWYNEQFF	TGCGCCACGACCCCAAACGGGTGGTACAATGAGCAGTTCTTC
12	TRBJ2-2	NA	NA	TRBV19	CASSISIGELFF	TGTGCCAGTAGTATTTCTATCGGGGAGCTGTTTTTT
16	TRBJ2-3	TRBD2	NA	TRBV10-1	CASSEVQREVIDTQYF	TGCGCCAGCAGTGAGGTCCAGCGGGAGGTGATAGATACGCAGTATTTT
14	TRBJ1-2	NA	NA	TRBV5-1	CASSLETDSYGYTF	TGCGCCAGCAGCTTGGAGACAGATAGTTATGGCTACACCTTC
14	TRBJ2-5	NA	NA	TRBV11-3	CASSLSGGVETQYF	TGTGCCAGCAGCTTATCAGGAGGAGTTGAGACCCAGTACTTC
15	TRBJ2-5	NA	NA	TRBV15	CATSRDLDRGETQYF	TGTGCCACCAGCAGAGATCTGGATCGGGGGGAGACCCAGTACTTC
12	TRBJ2-1	NA	few	TRBV5-1	CASSPLYNEQFF	TGCGCCAGCAGCCCCCTCTACAATGAGCAGTTCTTC
16	TRBJ2-1	TRBD2	few	TRBV19	CASSRKGTSLSNEQFF	TGTGCCAGTAGTCGAAAGGGGACTAGCCTGTCCAATGAGCAGTTCTTC
16	TRBJ1-5	TRBD1	NA	TRBV24-1	CATSDSGTASNQPQHF	TGTGCCACCAGTGATTCCGGGACAGCCAGCAATCAGCCCCAGCATTTT
12	TRBJ2-5	TRBD2	few	TRBV6-6	CASSSGGETQYF	TGTGCCAGCAGTTCCGGGGGGGAGACCCAGTACTTC
16	TRBJ1-1	TRBD1	NA	TRBV6-2/TRBV6-3	CASSSQSGQINTEAFF	TGTGCCAGCAGTTCCCAATCGGGACAGATAAACACTGAAGCTTTCTTT
15	TRBJ2-5	NA	few	TRBV2	CASSVSSSLGETQYF	TGTGCCAGCAGTGTTTCTTCGTCACTCGGGGAGACCCAGTACTTC